This entry concerns a single TCR beta chain. The data were obtained in a study of T cell responses to AZD1222 COVID-19 vaccine. Here immunoSEQ multiplex PCR was the method, and the copy in TCRdb shows in-frame clones only, minus some. The sample has some 54,000 clones; 89% are singletons. The source material was peripheral blood, sampled on day 0 of AZD1222 vaccination. The clonotype was recovered from an adult in good health.

The CDR3: CASSFSGAGYTF. CDR3 sequence (DNA): TGCGCCAGCAGCTTTTCGGGGGCCGGCTACACCTTC. This chain uses TRBV5-1 with TRBJ1-2; D possibly corresponds to TRBD1 (6 bases). Trimming pared 2 bases from V and 8 bases from J, leaving 10 bases between. CDR3 size: 12 residues. Germline-derived CDR1 and CDR2 are SGHRS and YFSETQ.